A single TCR beta chain is shown here with its context. The data originate from a study of technical replicates of blood from four donors. Produced via immunoSEQ multiplex PCR; TCRdb's table is partial and in-frame only. The repertoire holds around 84,000 clones, 85% to 95% seen once, with around 0.25% in the top ten. The CDR3 contains 15 residues. Germline V gene lookup returns CDR1 SGHDN and CDR2 FVKESK. J was trimmed by 5 bases and V by 2 bases; bases with no gene match: 5. This rearrangement joins TRBV14 to TRBJ2-7, with 11 bases matching TRBD1. The sequenced sample consisted of T cells isolated from PBMCs. This clonotype was obtained from a human donor in good health. The CDR3 is CASSQWTGGGDEQYF. CDR3 DNA: TGTGCCAGCAGCCAATGGACAGGGGGCGGCGACGAGCAGTACTTC.